The following is a T cell receptor (beta chain) sequence with its context. What it recognizes is unknown. Sequenced by immunoSEQ multiplex PCR; TCRdb stores in-frame clones only, minus some. In the table there are approximately 2.5 million clones, just over 90% of which are singletons. The data derive from a study of shared clonotypes between healthy human individuals. Study-level findings and limits: Sequencing depth was predicted to influence how clonotypes are shared among donors.

With 3 bases clipped from V and 2 bases from J, the junction kept 2 bases outside the gene matches. Germline CDR1 and CDR2: SGHDT and YYEEEE. The CDR3 consists of 14 residues. The receptor was derived from a man younger than 35 in good health. J is TRBJ1-3 and V is TRBV5-6; 7 bases are shared with TRBD1. The sample taken for sequencing was naive CD4+ T cells sorted from blood. Subset indicated: CD45RA+ positively selected. The CDR3 spells CASSSTGTGNTIYF. For the CDR3, the DNA is TGTGCCAGCAGCTCGACAGGGACTGGAAACACCATATATTTT.